This T cell receptor (beta chain) was identified in a study of T-cell reconstitution after alpha-beta-depleted transplantation in children. General study results and limits: Alpha-beta T cells about two months after transplant reportedly derived from several hundred expanded graft clones.

The authors prepared the TCRbeta library with unique molecular identifiers. Via MiXCR, TCRdb re-called the PCR reads, giving one row per CDR3 protein. Among about 590,000 distinct CDR3 sequences listed, around 13% were seen once. The CDR3 length is 15 residues. Germline CDR1 is LGHDT and CDR2 is YNNKEL (reference sequence). V was trimmed by 1 base and J by 4 bases, leaving 14 bases between them. Remarks on this clonotype: No antigen is known for it.

The sample consisted of PBMCs, mostly from graft donor cells, taken 360 days after TCRalphabeta/CD19-depleted stem cell transplant. The receptor's source is a male patient between 10 and 17 years old who had a stem cell transplant for acute myeloid leukemia, so the T cells may come from the graft donor. V usage is TRBV3-1 and J usage is TRBJ2-7; a weak D match, TRBD1 (7 bases). Here the CDR3 reads CASSQARRGPYEQYF. Written as DNA, the CDR3 is TGTGCCAGCAGCCAAGCGCGGAGGGGGCCGTACGAGCAGTACTTC.